The rows below give T cell receptor beta chains drawn from one sample of a study of blood T cells in healthy people across ages. TCRdb re-derived calls from the 5' RACE reads in MiXCR, one entry per CDR3 protein. The sample includes roughly 1,000,000 distinct CDR3 sequences, roughly a quarter of them seen just once. These data also formed part of another study, on T cells of mothers and their children.

The sequenced sample consisted of blood. The source is a girl under 10 years old in good health. CDR3s include the opening cysteine and the closing phenylalanine or tryptophan. The D gene is left open where the match is weak. Clone size is not always given. Where it is, it says once, few, many or a class for expanded clones.

len	abundance	d_gene	v_gene	j_gene	CDR3aa	CDR3nt
15	few	NA	TRBV10-3	TRBJ2-2	CAIRGDQINTGELFF	TGTGCCATCAGGGGGGACCAGATTAACACCGGGGAGCTGTTTTTT
15	few	NA	TRBV20-1	TRBJ2-1	CSARVPGLAAGEQFF	TGCAGTGCTAGAGTTCCGGGACTCGCTGCGGGTGAGCAGTTCTTC
13	few	NA	TRBV2	TRBJ2-7	CASSVRRFYEQYF	TGTGCCAGCAGTGTCCGAAGATTTTACGAGCAGTACTTC
15	NA	TRBD1	TRBV18	TRBJ2-7	CASSPSQDRYYEQYF	TGTGCCAGCTCACCTTCCCAGGACAGGTACTACGAGCAGTACTTC
14	NA	NA	TRBV13	TRBJ1-1	CASSGTGTVTEAFF	TGTGCCAGCAGCGGTACCGGGACCGTCACTGAAGCTTTCTTT
16	NA	NA	TRBV12-3/TRBV12-4	TRBJ2-3	CASTPGPPIGTDTQYF	TGTGCCAGCACCCCTGGTCCGCCTATAGGCACAGATACGCAGTATTTT
12	few	NA	TRBV7-9	TRBJ1-4	CASSLMGEKLFF	TGTGCCAGCAGCTTAATGGGAGAAAAACTGTTTTTT
12	few	NA	TRBV4-1	TRBJ1-4	CASSQVRGKLFF	TGCGCCAGCAGCCAAGTTCGAGGAAAACTGTTTTTT
15	NA	NA	TRBV5-1	TRBJ2-3	CASSAIRGAGNTQYF	TGCGCCAGCAGCGCGATCAGGGGAGCTGGGAATACGCAGTATTTT
14	NA	NA	TRBV9	TRBJ1-5	CASSVALQEGPQHF	TGTGCCAGCAGCGTAGCCCTCCAAGAGGGGCCCCAGCATTTT